This section outlines one T cell receptor beta chain sequence together with its context. Its target is unknown. These data are taken from a study of OX40 agonist ivuxolimab in advanced cancers. Overall study: The dose-escalation cohort was approximately 85% male, with a mean age of about 60 years, ranging about 23 to 90. Whole-study findings and limits: On average, CD8+ T cells showed a greater number of expanded clones than CD4+. CD4+ and CD8+ blood T cells expanded clonally by week 6 at 0.1 to 3.0 mg/kg.

Germline V gives CDR1 SQVTM, CDR2 ANQGSEA. The CDR3 is 19 residues long. Trimming removed 0 bases from V and 1 base from J; junction bases left unmatched: 16. The assay was immunoSEQ multiplex PCR, and TCRdb's table has in-frame clones only and misses some. The sample contains about 77,000 clones, approximately 82% of which appear only once. The sequenced sample was CD4+ or CD8+ T cells sorted from blood, obtained in a trial of the OX40 agonist ivuxolimab. The sequence was obtained from an adult with an advanced solid tumor such as melanoma, head and neck, liver or kidney cancer. The chain uses TRBV29-1 and TRBJ1-1, with 8 bases aligning to TRBD1. The CDR3 sequence: CSVEDQDTRGRKTNTEAFF. The CDR3 DNA reads TGCAGCGTTGAAGATCAGGACACCAGGGGGCGCAAAACGAACACTGAAGCTTTCTTT.